This TCR beta chain comes out of a study of shared clonotypes between healthy human individuals. The germline gives CDR1 SEHNR, CDR2 FQNEAQ (reference sequence). The CDR3 contains 18 residues. V trimming: 7 bases; J trimming: 2 bases; junction bases outside the gene matches: 11. The assay was immunoSEQ multiplex PCR, and TCRdb's table has in-frame clones only and misses some. This sample yields a few hundred thousand clones, of which over 50% are seen a single time; 11% belongs to the top ten. Healthy and HIV-negative, the adult donors had no recent acute infections or vaccinations. Sequencing was carried out using memory CD4+ T cells sorted from blood. The subset is: CD45RA-negative fraction. This clonotype was obtained from a man between 25 and 39 years old in good health. This chain connects TRBV7-9 to TRBJ2-6; TRBD1 matches 10 bases. The CDR3 nucleotides are TGTGCCAGCACCCAAACCGGGACAGGGGCGGCTGGGGCCAACGTCCTGACTTTC. This sequence encodes CASTQTGTGAAGANVLTF.